These 5 T cell receptor beta chains share one sample of origin, sequenced in a study of T cells in Graves' hyperthyroidism and ophthalmopathy. TCR beta CDR3 region amplification was performed from RNA transcripts. Using the HTBI primer set, a first-round RT-PCR was run on the TCR CDR3. TCRdb processed the multiplex PCR reads anew with MiXCR; each CDR3 protein has one entry. The data contain approximately 400,000 distinct CDR3 sequences, less than 20% of them singletons. The sample comprised blood. The receptor source for this set is a man aged 18 to 29 with Graves' ophthalmopathy.

This clonotype was seen at least ten times. This CDR3 is CASSSGLTEAFF. For the CDR3, the DNA is TGCGCCAGCAGCTCAGGGTTAACTGAAGCTTTCTTT. The V gene is TRBV5-1, the J gene TRBJ1-1; tentative D call: TRBD1 (5 bases). The germline V gene has CDR1 SGHRS and CDR2 YFSETQ. The length of the CDR3 is 12 residues. Trimming removed 3 bases at V and 5 bases at J, with 8 bases between.

This sequence joins TRBV6-1 and TRBJ2-3; D not resolved. This CDR3 is built from 15 residues. Germline CDR1 and CDR2: MNHNS and SASEGT. The ends were cut back, 5 bases at V and 3 bases at J, with 15 bases in the middle. The DNA of the CDR3 is TGTGCCAGCAGTCTGGACGAGTTGGGGACAGATACGCAGTATTTT. It codes for CASSLDELGTDTQYF.

This clonotype was seen at least ten times. The chain couples TRBV6-1 to TRBJ2-2; the D gene is possibly TRBD2 (6 bases). Germline V CDR1 and CDR2: MNHNS, SASEGT. Trimming removed 8 bases at V and 1 base at J, with 32 bases between. The CDR3 has 21 amino acids. The CDR3 sequence: CASSFWRGGARPLLNTGELFF. CDR3 nucleotides: TGTGCCAGCTCGTTTTGGAGAGGAGGGGCCCGACCCTTACTGAACACCGGGGAGCTGTTTTTT.

Ten or more counts support this clonotype. The rearrangement uses TRBV10-3 and TRBJ2-7; D is perhaps TRBD1 (5 bases). Per the germline V gene, CDR1 is ENHRY and CDR2 is SYGVKD. The CDR3 sequence is 15 residues long. Trimming removed 3 bases at V and 0 bases at J, with 12 bases between. The CDR3 sequence: CAISDTGVGSYEQYF. The DNA for the CDR3 is TGTGCCATCAGTGATACAGGTGTTGGCTCCTACGAGCAGTACTTC.

This clonotype was counted many times. The chain is built from TRBV24-1 and TRBJ2-3; D not certain. CDR1 KGHDR and CDR2 SFDVKD come from the germline V gene. The CDR3 is 14 residues long. The V gene lost 1 base and the J gene lost 6 bases, with 10 bases spanning the gap. The DNA for the CDR3 is TGTGCCACCAGTGATTTAGGTGGAGCGGATACGCAGTATTTT. It encodes CATSDLGGADTQYF.